This T cell receptor beta chain comes out of a study of T-cell reconstitution after alpha-beta-depleted transplantation in children. Study conclusions and caveats: Two months or so post-transplant, alpha-beta T cells reportedly derived from several hundred expanded graft clones. Surviving recipient T cells and intrathymic progenitors accounted for some patients' high TCRbeta diversity at day 60.

The library targeted TCRbeta and was prepared with unique molecular identifiers. TCRdb re-called the PCR reads through MiXCR, storing one row per CDR3 protein. The sample yields about 470,000 distinct CDR3 sequences, 43% seen once. In germline, CDR1 is SQVTM, CDR2 ANQGSEA. V lost 7 bases and J lost 7, with 13 bases in between. CDR3 length: 11 amino acids. To note about this clonotype: Its target is not known.

The chain recombines TRBV29-1 with TRBJ1-2; D call uncertain. This TCR came from a girl aged 2-9 years with aplastic anemia, due to receive a stem cell transplant. Sequenced here: PBMCs, sampled before TCRalphabeta/CD19-depleted stem cell transplant. CDR3 loop: CSARWSAGYTF. The CDR3 nucleotides are TGCAGCGCCCGCTGGTCGGCTGGCTACACCTTC.